The T cell receptor (beta chain) described here comes from a study of OX40 agonist ivuxolimab in advanced cancers. Overall study: Patients treated during dose escalation were battling hepatocellular carcinoma, melanoma, renal cell or head and neck cancer.

Method: immunoSEQ multiplex PCR; TCRdb's copy keeps in-frame clones and lacks some. Of 40,000 to 55,000 clones listed, roughly 85% are singletons. The clonotype comes from an adult with an advanced solid tumor such as melanoma, head and neck, liver or kidney cancer. The starting material was CD4+ or CD8+ T cells sorted from blood, obtained in a trial of the OX40 agonist ivuxolimab.

CDR3 coding DNA: TGTGCCAGCAGGGGGACAGGGCTAAGGGTAGATACGCAGTATTTT. This translates into CASRGTGLRVDTQYF. This rearrangement joins TRBV6-1 to TRBJ2-3; the match to TRBD1 covers 9 bases. This CDR3 has 15 residues. The V gene's germline CDR1 is MNHNS and CDR2 SASEGT. The trim removed 6 bases at V and 5 bases at J, leaving 9 bases unmatched.